The source of this TCR beta chain is a study of beta chain features in type 1 diabetes. Study-level results: TCRB CDR3s were moderately but significantly shorter in Type 1 diabetes patients in all four CD4+ subsets. A PCR bias possibly favoring shorter templates would apply equally to patients and controls. Fewer insertions but more deletions were seen at VDJ junctions in type 1 diabetes patients.

What was sequenced were expressed TCRB transcripts, since all of the isolated RNA had been reverse transcribed. Sequencing was performed with immunoSEQ multiplex PCR; in TCRdb, only in-frame clones are kept and a portion is missing. The profile shows about 260,000 clones, roughly 20% of them singletons. Trimming took 1 base from V and 5 from J; bases not matched to a gene: 4. From germline, CDR1 is SGDLS and CDR2 YYNGEE. The CDR3 contains 14 residues. This clone came up a few times. Its antigen is not known. This sequence joins TRBV9 and TRBJ2-7; 9 bases are shared with TRBD1. The sample was naive CD4+ T cells from blood. This TCR derives from a woman aged 40 to 55 with type 1 diabetes. CDR3 sequence (DNA): TGTGCCAGCAGCGTACTCTGGACAGGGGACGAGCAGTACTTC. Protein: CASSVLWTGDEQYF.